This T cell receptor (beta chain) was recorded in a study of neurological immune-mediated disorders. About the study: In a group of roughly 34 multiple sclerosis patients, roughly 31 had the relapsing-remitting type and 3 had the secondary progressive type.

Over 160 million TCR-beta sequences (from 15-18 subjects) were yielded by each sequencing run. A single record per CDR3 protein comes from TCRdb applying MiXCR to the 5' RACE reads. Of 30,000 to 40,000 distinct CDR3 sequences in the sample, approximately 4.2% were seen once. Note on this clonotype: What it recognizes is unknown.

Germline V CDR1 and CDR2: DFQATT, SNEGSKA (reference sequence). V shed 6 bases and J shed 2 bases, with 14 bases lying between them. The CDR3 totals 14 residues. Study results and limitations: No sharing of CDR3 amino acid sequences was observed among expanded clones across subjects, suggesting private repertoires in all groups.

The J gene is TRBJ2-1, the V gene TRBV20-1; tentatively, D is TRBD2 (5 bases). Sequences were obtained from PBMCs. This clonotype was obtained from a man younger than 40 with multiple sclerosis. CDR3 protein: CSASTGFTYNEQFF. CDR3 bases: TGCAGTGCGAGCACGGGGTTTACCTACAATGAGCAGTTCTTC.